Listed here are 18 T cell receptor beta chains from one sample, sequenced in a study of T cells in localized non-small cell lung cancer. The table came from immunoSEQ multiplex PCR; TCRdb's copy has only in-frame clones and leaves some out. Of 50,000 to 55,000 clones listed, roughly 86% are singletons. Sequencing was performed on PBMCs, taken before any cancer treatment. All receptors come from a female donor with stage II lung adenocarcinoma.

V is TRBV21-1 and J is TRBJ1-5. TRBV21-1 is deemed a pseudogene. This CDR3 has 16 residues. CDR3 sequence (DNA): TGTGCCAGCAGCTTTCATCCGGGCCGGTCCCAAGGGCCCCAGCATTTT. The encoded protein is CASSFHPGRSQGPQHF.

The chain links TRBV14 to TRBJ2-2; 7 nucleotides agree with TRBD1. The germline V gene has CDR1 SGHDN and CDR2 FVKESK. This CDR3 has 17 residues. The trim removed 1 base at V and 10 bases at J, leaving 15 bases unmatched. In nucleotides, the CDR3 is TGTGCCAGCAGCCAAGGTTCGTTGAGGGGGCCCGTCGTGGAGCTGTTTTTT. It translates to CASSQGSLRGPVVELFF.

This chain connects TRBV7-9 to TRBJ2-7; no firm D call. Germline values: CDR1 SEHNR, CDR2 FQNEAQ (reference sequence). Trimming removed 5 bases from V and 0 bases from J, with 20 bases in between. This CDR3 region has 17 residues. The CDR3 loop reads CASSPHPRAQNSYEQYF. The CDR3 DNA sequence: TGTGCCAGCAGCCCTCACCCTAGGGCACAGAACTCCTACGAGCAGTACTTC.

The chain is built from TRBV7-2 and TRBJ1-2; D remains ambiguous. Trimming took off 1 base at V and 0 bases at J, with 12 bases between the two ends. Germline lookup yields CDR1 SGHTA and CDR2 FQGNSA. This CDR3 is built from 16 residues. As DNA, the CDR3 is TGTGCCAGCAGCTTAGGATCAGGAATCACTAACTATGGCTACACCTTC. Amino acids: CASSLGSGITNYGYTF.

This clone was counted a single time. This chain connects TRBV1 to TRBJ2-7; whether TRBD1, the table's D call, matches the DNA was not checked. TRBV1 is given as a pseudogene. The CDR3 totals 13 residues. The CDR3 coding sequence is TGCACTCCCAGGGGGGAGGTCCCATTCGAGCAGTACTTC. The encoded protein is CTPRGEVPFEQYF.

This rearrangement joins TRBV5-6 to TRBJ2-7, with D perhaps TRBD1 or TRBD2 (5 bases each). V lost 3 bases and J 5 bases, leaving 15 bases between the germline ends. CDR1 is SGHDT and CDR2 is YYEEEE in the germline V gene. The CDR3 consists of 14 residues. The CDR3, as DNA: TGTGCCAGCAGCTCCGGGGCCTACGGGGACGAGCAGTACTTC. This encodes CASSSGAYGDEQYF.

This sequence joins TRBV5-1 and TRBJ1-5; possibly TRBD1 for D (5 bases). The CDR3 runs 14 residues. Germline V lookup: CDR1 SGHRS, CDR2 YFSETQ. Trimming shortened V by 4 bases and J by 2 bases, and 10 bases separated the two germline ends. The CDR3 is CASSLGGGNQPQHF. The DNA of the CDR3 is TGCGCCAGCAGCCTCGGGGGAGGCAATCAGCCCCAGCATTTT.

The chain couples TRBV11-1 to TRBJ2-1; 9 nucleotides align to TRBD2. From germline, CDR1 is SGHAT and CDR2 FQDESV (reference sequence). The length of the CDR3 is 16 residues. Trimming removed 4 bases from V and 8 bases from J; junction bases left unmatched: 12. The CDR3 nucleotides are TGTGCCAGCAGCTCCCCCGGGACTAGCAAGGACGATGAGCAGTTCTTC. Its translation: CASSSPGTSKDDEQFF.

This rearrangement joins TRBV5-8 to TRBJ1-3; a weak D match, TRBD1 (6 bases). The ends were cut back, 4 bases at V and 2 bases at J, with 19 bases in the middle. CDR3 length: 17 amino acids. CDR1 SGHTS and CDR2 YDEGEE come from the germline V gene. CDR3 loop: CASSASLTTGTGNTIYF. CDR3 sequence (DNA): TGTGCCAGCAGCGCCTCATTGACTACAGGGACTGGAAACACCATATATTTT.

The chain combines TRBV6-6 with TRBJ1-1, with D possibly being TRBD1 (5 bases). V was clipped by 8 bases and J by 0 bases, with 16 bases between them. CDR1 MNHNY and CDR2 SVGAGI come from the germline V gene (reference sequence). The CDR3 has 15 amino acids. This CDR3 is CASSGGKGVNTEAFF. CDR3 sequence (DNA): TGTGCCAGCTCTGGGGGGAAGGGCGTGAACACTGAAGCTTTCTTT.

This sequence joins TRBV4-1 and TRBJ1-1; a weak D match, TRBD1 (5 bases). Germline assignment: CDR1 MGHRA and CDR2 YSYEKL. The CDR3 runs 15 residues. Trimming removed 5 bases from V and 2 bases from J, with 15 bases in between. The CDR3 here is CASSTETGLNTEAFF. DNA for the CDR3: TGCGCCAGCAGCACGGAAACAGGCCTAAACACTGAAGCTTTCTTT.

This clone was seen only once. The CDR3 reads CASSQEKRGGRWEQFF. CDR3 sequence (DNA): TGCGCCAGCAGCCAAGAGAAGCGGGGGGGCCGATGGGAGCAGTTCTTC. J is TRBJ2-1 and V is TRBV4-1; 10 bases fit TRBD2. The CDR3 loop spans 16 amino acids. In germline, CDR1 is MGHRA, CDR2 YSYEKL. After removal of 0 bases from V and 10 bases from J, the junction contained 9 bases not matched to a gene.

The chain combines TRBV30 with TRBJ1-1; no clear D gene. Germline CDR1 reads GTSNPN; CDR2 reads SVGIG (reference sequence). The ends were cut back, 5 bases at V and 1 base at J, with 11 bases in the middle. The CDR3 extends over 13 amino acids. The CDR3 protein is CAWVLTPNTEAFF. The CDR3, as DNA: TGTGCCTGGGTCCTCACACCGAACACTGAAGCTTTCTTT.

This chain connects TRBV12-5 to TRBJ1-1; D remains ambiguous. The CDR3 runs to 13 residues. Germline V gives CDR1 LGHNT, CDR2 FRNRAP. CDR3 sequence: CAPGRLLGAEAFF. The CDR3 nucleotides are TGTGCCCCTGGAAGGCTACTTGGGGCTGAAGCTTTCTTT.

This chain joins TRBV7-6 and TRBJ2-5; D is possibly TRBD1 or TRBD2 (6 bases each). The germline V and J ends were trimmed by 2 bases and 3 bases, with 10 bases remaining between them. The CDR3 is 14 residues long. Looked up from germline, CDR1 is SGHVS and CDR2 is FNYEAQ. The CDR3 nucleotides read TGTGCCAGCAGCTTACAGGGGACTGAAGAGACCCAGTACTTC. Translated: CASSLQGTEETQYF.

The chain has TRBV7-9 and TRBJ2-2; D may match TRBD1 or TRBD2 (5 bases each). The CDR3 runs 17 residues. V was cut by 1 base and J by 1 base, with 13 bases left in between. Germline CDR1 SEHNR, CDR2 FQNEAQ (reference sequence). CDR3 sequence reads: CASSLGGQGRNTGELFF. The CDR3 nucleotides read TGTGCCAGCAGCTTAGGCGGGCAGGGTAGGAACACCGGGGAGCTGTTTTTT.

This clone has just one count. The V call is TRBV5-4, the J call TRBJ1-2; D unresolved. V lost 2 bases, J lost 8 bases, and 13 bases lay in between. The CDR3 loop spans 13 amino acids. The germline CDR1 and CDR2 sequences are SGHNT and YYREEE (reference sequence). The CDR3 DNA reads TGTGCCAGCAGCTTAACCCTATCTTTGGGCTACACCTTC. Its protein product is CASSLTLSLGYTF.

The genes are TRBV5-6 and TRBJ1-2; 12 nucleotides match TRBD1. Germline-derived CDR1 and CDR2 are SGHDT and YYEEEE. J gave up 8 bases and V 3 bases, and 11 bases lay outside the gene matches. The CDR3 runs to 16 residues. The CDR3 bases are TGTGCCAGCAGCTCAACCGGGACAGGGGGCGCGGTGGGCTACACCTTC. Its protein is CASSSTGTGGAVGYTF.